What follows are 20 T cell receptor beta chains derived from one specimen sequenced in a study of brain T cells in children with intractable seizures. Generated by immunoSEQ multiplex PCR, the TCRdb table keeps only in-frame clones and is missing some. This table holds 80,000 or so clones, approximately 89% found once. The sequences come from peripheral blood, collected at surgery. The receptor set was obtained from a girl aged 2-10 years with Rasmussen encephalitis and intractable seizures.

The chain employs TRBV2 and TRBJ2-7; D is tentatively TRBD1 or TRBD2 (5 bases each). The germline V gene encodes CDR1 SNHLY and CDR2 FYNNEI. V was cut by 10 bases and J by 3 bases, with 22 bases left in between. The CDR3 consists of 15 residues. The CDR3 sequence: CAISTPGPANYEQYF. CDR3 sequence (DNA): TGTGCCATCTCTACCCCGGGACCAGCTAACTACGAGCAGTACTTC.

The DNA for the CDR3 is TGTGCCAGCAGCCCCAGAAGACTAGCGGGAGGCAGCAATGAGCAGTTCTTC. Its protein is CASSPRRLAGGSNEQFF. The V gene is TRBV11-3, the J gene TRBJ2-1; 13 bases map to TRBD2. The CDR3 is 17 residues long. The germline V gene has CDR1 SGHNT and CDR2 YENEEA. After removal of 5 bases from V and 6 bases from J, the junction contained 10 bases not matched to a gene.

The V and J genes are TRBV29-1 and TRBJ2-7, with D maybe TRBD2 (6 bases). CDR3 size: 13 residues. Trimming left V 1 base short and J 2 bases short, with 9 bases between. Germline CDR1 is SQVTM and CDR2 is ANQGSEA. CDR3 nucleotides: TGCAGCGTTGAAGGCCGGGGGACCTACGAGCAGTACTTC. Its protein product is CSVEGRGTYEQYF.

CDR3 loop: CASITSSGSNEQFF. Here the CDR3 DNA reads TGCGCCAGCATAACGAGTAGCGGGAGCAATGAGCAGTTCTTC. The chain combines TRBV10-2 with TRBJ2-1; 9 bases line up with TRBD2. Germline V gene sequence: CDR1 WSHSY, CDR2 SAAADI. The CDR3 is 14 amino acids. The V and J ends lost 7 bases and 6 bases, in that order; junction bases with no gene match: 7.

This clone turned up a few times. Here the CDR3 reads CASSVGGSEQYF. The CDR3 DNA reads as TGCGCCAGCAGCGTGGGGGGTTCCGAGCAGTACTTC. The rearrangement links TRBV5-1 to TRBJ2-7, with D maybe TRBD2 (6 bases). Looked up from germline, CDR1 is SGHRS and CDR2 is YFSETQ. The CDR3 extends over 12 amino acids. V lost 4 bases, J lost 6 bases, and 11 bases lay in between.

The chain uses TRBV9 and TRBJ2-7; 9 bases match TRBD1. The germline V gene has CDR1 SGDLS and CDR2 YYNGEE. Trimming removed 0 bases from V and 7 bases from J; junction bases left unmatched: 5. This CDR3 comprises 14 residues. The CDR3 protein is CASSVVGQGGEQYF. The CDR3 coding sequence is TGTGCCAGCAGCGTAGTGGGACAGGGTGGGGAGCAGTACTTC.

The gene calls are TRBV7-6 and TRBJ1-4; 8 nucleotides agree with TRBD1. Trimming at V came to 4 bases and at J to 7 bases, leaving 8 bases not matched to a gene. CDR1 is SGHVS, CDR2 FNYEAQ, per germline. The CDR3 has 15 amino acids. CDR3 residues: CASSSPQGVGEKLFF. The CDR3 nucleotides read TGTGCCAGCAGCTCCCCACAGGGGGTGGGTGAAAAACTGTTTTTT. Full variable domain (rest looked up from reference TRBV7-6 and TRBJ1-4): GAGVSQSPRYKVTKRGQDVALRCDPISGHVSLYWYRQALGQGPEFLTYFNYEAQQDKSGLPNDRFSAERPEGSISTLTIQRTEQRDSAMYRCASSSPQGVGEKLFFGSGTQLSVL.

CDR3 residues: CASSAGTGVYNEQFF. The CDR3 coding sequence is TGTGCCAGCAGCGCCGGGACAGGGGTCTACAATGAGCAGTTCTTC. The genes are TRBV2 and TRBJ2-1; TRBD1 matches at 10 bases. The trim removed 6 bases at V and 3 bases at J, leaving 5 bases unmatched. CDR3 length: 15 amino acids. Germline values: CDR1 SNHLY, CDR2 FYNNEI.

This sequence joins TRBV4-2 and TRBJ2-3; possible D gene TRBD2, 5 bases. Looked up from germline, CDR1 is LGHNA and CDR2 is YNFKEQ. CDR3 size: 14 residues. The V gene lost 1 base and the J gene lost 6 bases, with 11 bases spanning the gap. The CDR3: CASSQGEIGDTQYF. For the CDR3, the DNA is TGTGCCAGCAGCCAAGGGGAGATAGGGGATACGCAGTATTTT.

On this clone: The junction shows a germline mismatch at one end, possibly a read error. Within the sample, other DNA sequences also encode this same CDR3. The chain is built from TRBV11-2 and TRBJ1-2; D is possibly TRBD1 (5 bases). The CDR3 is 12 residues long. Germline CDR1 is SGHAT and CDR2 is FQNNGV. This CDR3 is CASSLDGDPEDF. In nucleotides, the CDR3 is TGTGCTAGCAGCTTAGATGGGGACCCAGAAGACTTC.

The CDR3 here is CASSDGGGSLDEQYF. CDR3 nucleotides: TGTGCCAGCAGTGATGGCGGCGGGTCTTTGGATGAGCAGTACTTC. The chain is built from TRBV6-1 and TRBJ2-7; possibly TRBD2 for D (5 bases). CDR1 and CDR2 (germline): MNHNS, SASEGT. The germline V and J ends were trimmed by 3 bases and 7 bases, with 19 bases remaining between them. The CDR3 runs 15 residues.

The V gene is TRBV4-1, the J gene TRBJ2-3; TRBD2 might be the D (6 bases). CDR1 is MGHRA and CDR2 is YSYEKL in the germline V gene. The CDR3 loop spans 17 amino acids. V was trimmed by 0 bases and J by 4 bases, leaving 17 bases between them. CDR3 residues: CASSQDVLGSVADTQYF. DNA of the CDR3: TGCGCCAGCAGCCAAGATGTTCTCGGGAGTGTTGCAGATACGCAGTATTTT.

This chain uses TRBV5-8 with TRBJ2-5; the D gene is possibly TRBD1 (5 bases). The V gene's germline CDR1 is SGHTS and CDR2 YDEGEE. The CDR3 runs 14 residues. V was pared by 2 bases and J by 4 bases, with 12 bases between. For the CDR3, the DNA is TGTGCCAGCAGCTTTGGCGCAGGGCCAGAGACCCAGTACTTC. Protein product: CASSFGAGPETQYF. Combining the CDR3 with reference TRBV5-8 and TRBJ2-5 gives the whole variable domain EAGVTQSPTHLIKTRGQQATLRCSPISGHTSVYWYQQALGLGLQFLLWYDEGEERNRGNFPPRFSGRQFPNYSSELNVNALELEDSALYLCASSFGAGPETQYFGPGTRLLVL.

The genes are TRBV19 and TRBJ2-3; the D gene is possibly TRBD1 (6 bases). V was cut by 1 base and J by 6 bases, with 11 bases left in between. Germline values: CDR1 LNHDA, CDR2 SQIVND (reference sequence). The length of the CDR3 is 14 residues. CDR3 amino acids: CASSIGTGLDTQYF. CDR3 in DNA: TGTGCCAGTAGTATAGGTACAGGGCTGGATACGCAGTATTTT.

This chain joins TRBV29-1 and TRBJ2-3; the D call may be TRBD1 or TRBD2 (5 bases each). Trimming pared 4 bases from V and 4 bases from J, leaving 15 bases between. Germline V lookup: CDR1 SQVTM, CDR2 ANQGSEA. The CDR3 totals 14 residues. CDR3 protein: CSVVLGARPDTQYF. The CDR3 DNA reads as TGCAGCGTTGTCCTCGGGGCTCGGCCAGATACGCAGTATTTT.

This clone has just one count. V usage is TRBV18 and J usage is TRBJ2-2; D is unresolved. Looked up from germline, CDR1 is KGHSH and CDR2 is LQKENI. CDR3 length equals 12 residues. The V gene lost 6 bases and the J gene lost 7 bases, with 9 bases spanning the gap. The CDR3 DNA reads TGTGCCAGCTCCCCGGCTGGCGGGGAGCTGTTTTTT. Translating it yields CASSPAGGELFF.

This clone was counted a few times. The chain joins TRBV7-9 to TRBJ1-1; 7 bases line up with TRBD1. This CDR3 region has 17 residues. CDR1 and CDR2 (germline): SEHNR, FQNEAQ (reference sequence). V shed 5 bases and J 0 bases; nucleotides not matched to a gene: 12. The CDR3 coding sequence is TGTGCCAGCAGCCCCAGGGGGACAGCCTTACTGAACACTGAAGCTTTCTTT. Translated: CASSPRGTALLNTEAFF.

The CDR3 DNA follows: TGTGCCAGCAGTTTATTAAGGACAGGGAATTACAATGAGCAGTTCTTC. Amino acid sequence: CASSLLRTGNYNEQFF. This rearrangement joins TRBV28 to TRBJ2-1; TRBD1 aligns across 8 bases. The CDR3 loop spans 16 amino acids. V lost 1 base to trimming and J lost 4 bases; unmatched junction nucleotides: 6. Germline CDR1 MDHEN, CDR2 SYDVKM.

V and J are TRBV5-5 and TRBJ2-2; maybe TRBD1 (6 bases). The germline gives CDR1 SGHKS, CDR2 YYEKEE (reference sequence). V dropped 3 bases and J dropped 0 bases, with 12 bases sitting between them. The CDR3 runs 16 residues. CDR3 nucleotides: TGTGCCAGCAGCTCTGACAGGTGGCCGAACACCGGGGAGCTGTTTTTT. It codes for CASSSDRWPNTGELFF.

The V and J genes are TRBV5-4 and TRBJ1-2; 10 nucleotides line up with TRBD1. The CDR3 runs 14 residues. Losses at the gene ends were 4 bases for V and 6 bases for J; bases not matched to a gene: 6. Germline CDR1 reads SGHNT; CDR2 reads YYREEE (reference sequence). The CDR3 here is CASSGGQGLNGYTF. In DNA form, the CDR3 reads TGTGCCAGCAGCGGGGGACAGGGGTTAAATGGCTACACCTTC.